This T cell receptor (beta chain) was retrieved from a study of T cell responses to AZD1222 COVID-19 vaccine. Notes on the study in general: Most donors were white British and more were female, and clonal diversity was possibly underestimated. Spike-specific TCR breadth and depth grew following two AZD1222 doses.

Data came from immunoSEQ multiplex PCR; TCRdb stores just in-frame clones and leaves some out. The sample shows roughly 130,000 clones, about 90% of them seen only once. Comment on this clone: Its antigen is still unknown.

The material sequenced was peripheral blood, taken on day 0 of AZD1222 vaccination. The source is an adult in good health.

CDR3 sequence reads: CASSSSVDGYTF. DNA for the CDR3: TGTGCCAGCAGTTCATCGGTAGATGGCTACACCTTC. The chain employs TRBV28 and TRBJ1-2, with no clear D. The CDR3 extends over 12 amino acids. V was shortened by 4 bases and J by 6 bases, with 9 bases between the two germline ends. Germline CDR1 reads MDHEN; CDR2 reads SYDVKM.